This T cell receptor (beta chain) was sequenced in a study of blood T cells in healthy people across ages. Study results and caveats: TCR beta diversity per million T cells fell roughly linearly with age.

Each sample yielded at least 6 micrograms of PBMC total RNA. PCR was performed a second time for roughly 7 to 11 cycles using a sample-barcoded 5' primer and a J-beta primer mix. Samples each returned at least 3 million CDR3-containing paired-end reads. TCRdb used MiXCR to reprocess the 5' RACE reads, holding one entry per CDR3 protein. The sample records roughly 1,800,000 distinct CDR3 sequences, 49% being singletons. Germline CDR1 reads MNHEY; CDR2 reads SMNVEV (reference sequence). The CDR3 sequence is 15 residues long. On this clonotype: Its antigen is not identified. At one of its ends the junction is not consistent with the germline gene, which may arise from a read error.

The receptor comes from a woman aged 35 to 49 in good health. Sequenced sample: blood. V usage is TRBV27 and J usage is TRBJ2-7; D possibly corresponds to TRBD1 (5 bases). CDR3 nucleotide sequence: TGTGCCAGCAGTTCGATAGAAGGGGCGTCCTTCGAGCAGTACTTC. This sequence encodes CASSSIEGASFEQYF.